Below, one TCR beta chain is given with its context. The entry originates in a study of T cells in Graves' hyperthyroidism and ophthalmopathy. Researchers took RNA transcripts and amplified the TCR beta CDR3 regions from them. The HTBI primer set served for first-round RT-PCR of the TCR CDR3. TCRdb independently ran MiXCR on the multiplex PCR reads; one entry per CDR3 protein. The data contain around 690,000 distinct CDR3 sequences, about 18% of them singletons. Germline CDR1 SQVTM, CDR2 ANQGSEA. Trimming cost V 6 bases and J 4 bases; bases outside gene matches: 5. CDR3 length: 12 amino acids. Lactation, pregnancy, other autoimmune disease or uncontrolled infection excluded patients.

The chain links TRBV29-1 to TRBJ1-1; TRBD1 agrees at 7 bases. The TCR was taken from a man in his fifties with Graves' hyperthyroidism. What was sequenced was blood. This CDR3 reads CSVPEGATEAFF. CDR3 DNA sequence: TGCAGCGTGCCTGAGGGGGCCACTGAAGCTTTCTTT. Looking up the rest from reference TRBV29-1 and TRBJ1-1 gives the full variable domain: SAVISQKPSRDICQRGTSLTIQCQVDSQVTMMFWYRQQPGQSLTLIATANQGSEATYESGFVIDKFPISRPNLTFSTLTVSNMSPEDSSIYLCSVPEGATEAFFGQGTRLTVV.